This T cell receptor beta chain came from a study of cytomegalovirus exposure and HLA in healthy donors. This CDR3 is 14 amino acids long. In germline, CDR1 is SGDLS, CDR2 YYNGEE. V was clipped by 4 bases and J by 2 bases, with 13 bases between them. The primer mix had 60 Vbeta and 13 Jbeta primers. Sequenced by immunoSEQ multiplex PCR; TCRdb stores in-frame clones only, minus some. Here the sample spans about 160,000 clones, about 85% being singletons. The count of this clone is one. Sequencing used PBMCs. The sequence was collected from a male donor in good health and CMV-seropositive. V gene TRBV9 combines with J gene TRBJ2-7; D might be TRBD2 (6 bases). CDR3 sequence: CASSLGGNPYEQYF. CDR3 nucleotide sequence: TGTGCCAGCAGCCTGGGCGGGAACCCCTACGAGCAGTACTTC.